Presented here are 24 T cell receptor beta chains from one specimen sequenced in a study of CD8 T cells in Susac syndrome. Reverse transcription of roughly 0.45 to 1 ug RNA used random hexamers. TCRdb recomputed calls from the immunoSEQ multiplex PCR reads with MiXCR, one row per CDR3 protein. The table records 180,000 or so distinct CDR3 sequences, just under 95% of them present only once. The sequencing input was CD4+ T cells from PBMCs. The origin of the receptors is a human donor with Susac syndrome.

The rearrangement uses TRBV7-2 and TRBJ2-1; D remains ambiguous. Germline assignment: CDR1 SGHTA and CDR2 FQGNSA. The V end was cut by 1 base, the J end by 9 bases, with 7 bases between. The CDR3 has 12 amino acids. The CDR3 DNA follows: TGTGCCAGCAGCTTAGGACGCAGTGAGCAGTTCTTC. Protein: CASSLGRSEQFF.

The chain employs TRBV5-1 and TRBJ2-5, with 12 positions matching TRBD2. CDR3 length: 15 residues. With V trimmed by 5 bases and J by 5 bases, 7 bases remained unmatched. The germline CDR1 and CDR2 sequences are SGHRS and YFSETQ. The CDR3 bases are TGCGCCAGCAGATCCGGACTAGCGGGAAGGGAGACCCAGTACTTC. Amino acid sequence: CASRSGLAGRETQYF.

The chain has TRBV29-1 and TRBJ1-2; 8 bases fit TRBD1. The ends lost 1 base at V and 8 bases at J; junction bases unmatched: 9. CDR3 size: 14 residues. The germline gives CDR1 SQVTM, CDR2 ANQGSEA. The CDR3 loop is CSVEVGQGVKGYTF. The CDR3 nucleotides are TGCAGCGTTGAAGTCGGACAGGGAGTAAAGGGCTACACCTTC.

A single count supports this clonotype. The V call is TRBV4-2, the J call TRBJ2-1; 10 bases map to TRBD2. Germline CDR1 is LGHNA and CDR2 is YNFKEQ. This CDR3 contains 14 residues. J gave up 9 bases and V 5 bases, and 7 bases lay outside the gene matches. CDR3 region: CASSSLTSGIEQFF. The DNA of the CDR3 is TGTGCCAGCAGCTCCCTAACTAGCGGGATTGAGCAGTTCTTC.

CDR3 nucleotides: TGCAGTGCCACGACCGGGGCGGTCTCCTACAATGAGCAGTTCTTC. Translation gives CSATTGAVSYNEQFF. The chain couples TRBV20-1 to TRBJ2-1; D tentatively reads TRBD1 or TRBD2 (5 bases each). Germline V lookup: CDR1 DFQATT, CDR2 SNEGSKA (reference sequence). CDR3 length equals 15 residues. V was cut by 6 bases and J by 0 bases, with 15 bases left in between.

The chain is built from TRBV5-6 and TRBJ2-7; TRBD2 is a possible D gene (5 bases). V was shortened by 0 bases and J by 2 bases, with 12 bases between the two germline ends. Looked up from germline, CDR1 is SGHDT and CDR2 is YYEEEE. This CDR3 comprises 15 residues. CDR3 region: CASSLEPTSPYEQYF. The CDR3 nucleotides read TGTGCCAGCAGCTTGGAACCAACTAGTCCCTACGAGCAGTACTTC.

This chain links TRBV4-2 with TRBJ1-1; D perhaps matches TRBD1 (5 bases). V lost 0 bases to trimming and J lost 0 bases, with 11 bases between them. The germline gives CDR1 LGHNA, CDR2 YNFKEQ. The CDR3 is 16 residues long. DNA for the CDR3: TGTGCCAGCAGCCAAGAAGAAGGGGCTTTGAACACTGAAGCTTTCTTT. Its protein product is CASSQEEGALNTEAFF.

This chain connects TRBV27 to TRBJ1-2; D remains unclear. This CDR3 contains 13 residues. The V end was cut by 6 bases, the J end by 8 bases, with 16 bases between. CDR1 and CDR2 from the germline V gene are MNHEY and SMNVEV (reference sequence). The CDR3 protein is CASSRKGAEGYTF. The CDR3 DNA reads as TGTGCCAGCAGCAGAAAGGGCGCCGAAGGCTACACCTTC.

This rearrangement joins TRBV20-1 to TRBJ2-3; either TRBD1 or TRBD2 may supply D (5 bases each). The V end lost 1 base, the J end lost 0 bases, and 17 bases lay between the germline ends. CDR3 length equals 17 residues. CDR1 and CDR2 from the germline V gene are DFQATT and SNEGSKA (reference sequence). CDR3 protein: CSARGYGARESTDTQYF. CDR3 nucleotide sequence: TGCAGTGCTAGAGGGTACGGGGCCCGAGAGAGCACAGATACGCAGTATTTT.

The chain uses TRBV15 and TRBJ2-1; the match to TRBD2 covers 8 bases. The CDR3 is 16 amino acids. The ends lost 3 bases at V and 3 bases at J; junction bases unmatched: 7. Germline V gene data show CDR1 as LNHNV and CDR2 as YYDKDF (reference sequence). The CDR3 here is CATSRALAGNYNEQFF. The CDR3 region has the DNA TGTGCCACCAGCAGGGCCTTAGCGGGGAACTACAATGAGCAGTTCTTC.

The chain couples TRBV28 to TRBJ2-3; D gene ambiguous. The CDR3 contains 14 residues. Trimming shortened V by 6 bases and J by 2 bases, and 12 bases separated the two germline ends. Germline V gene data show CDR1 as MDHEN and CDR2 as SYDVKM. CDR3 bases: TGTGCCAGCAGGGGGTTCACCACCACAGATACGCAGTATTTT. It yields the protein CASRGFTTTDTQYF.

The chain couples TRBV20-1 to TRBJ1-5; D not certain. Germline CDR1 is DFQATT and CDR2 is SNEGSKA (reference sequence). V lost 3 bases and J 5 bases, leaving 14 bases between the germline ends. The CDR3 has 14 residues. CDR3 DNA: TGCAGTGCTAGCCGGGGTGTGGGAGATCAGCCCCAGCATTTT. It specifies CSASRGVGDQPQHF.

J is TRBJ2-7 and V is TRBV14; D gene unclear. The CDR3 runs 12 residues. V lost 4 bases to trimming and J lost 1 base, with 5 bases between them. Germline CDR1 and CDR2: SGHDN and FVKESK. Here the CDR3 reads CASSPQSYEQYF. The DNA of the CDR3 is TGTGCCAGCAGCCCCCAATCCTACGAGCAGTACTTC.

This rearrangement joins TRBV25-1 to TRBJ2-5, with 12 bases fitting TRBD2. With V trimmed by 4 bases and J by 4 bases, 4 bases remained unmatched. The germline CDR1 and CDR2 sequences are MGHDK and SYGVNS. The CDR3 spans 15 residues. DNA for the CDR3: TGTGCCAGCAGTGTGGGACTAGCGGGCGTAGAGACCCAGTACTTC. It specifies CASSVGLAGVETQYF.

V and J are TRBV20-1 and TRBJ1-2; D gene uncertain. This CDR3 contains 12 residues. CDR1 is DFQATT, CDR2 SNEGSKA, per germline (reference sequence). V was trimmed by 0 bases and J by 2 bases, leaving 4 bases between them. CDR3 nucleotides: TGCAGTGCTAGAGAGGGGAACTATGGCTACACCTTC. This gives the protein CSAREGNYGYTF.

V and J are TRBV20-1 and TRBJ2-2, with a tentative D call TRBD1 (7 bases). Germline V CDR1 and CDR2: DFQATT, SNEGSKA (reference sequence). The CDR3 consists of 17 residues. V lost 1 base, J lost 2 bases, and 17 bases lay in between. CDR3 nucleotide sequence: TGCAGTGCTAGAGGAAGGCCAGGGGGGCTAAACACCGGGGAGCTGTTTTTT. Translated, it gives CSARGRPGGLNTGELFF.

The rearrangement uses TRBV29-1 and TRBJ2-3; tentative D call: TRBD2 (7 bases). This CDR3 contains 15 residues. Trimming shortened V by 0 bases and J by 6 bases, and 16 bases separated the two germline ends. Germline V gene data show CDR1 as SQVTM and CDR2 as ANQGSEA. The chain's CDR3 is CSVEESGGAGDTQYF. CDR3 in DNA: TGCAGCGTTGAAGAGTCGGGGGGCGCCGGGGATACGCAGTATTTT.

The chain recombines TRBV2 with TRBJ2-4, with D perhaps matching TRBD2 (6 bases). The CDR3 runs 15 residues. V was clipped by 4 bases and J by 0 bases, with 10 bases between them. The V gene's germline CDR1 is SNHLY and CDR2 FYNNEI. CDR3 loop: CASSALGLAKNIQYF. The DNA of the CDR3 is TGTGCCAGCAGTGCCCTGGGACTAGCCAAAAACATTCAGTACTTC.

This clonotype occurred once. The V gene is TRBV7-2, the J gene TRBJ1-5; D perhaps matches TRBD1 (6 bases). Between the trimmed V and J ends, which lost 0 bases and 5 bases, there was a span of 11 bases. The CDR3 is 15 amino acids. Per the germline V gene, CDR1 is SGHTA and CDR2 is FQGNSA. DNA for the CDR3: TGTGCCAGCAGCTTAGCTACAGGGAGGGATCAGCCCCAGCATTTT. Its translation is CASSLATGRDQPQHF. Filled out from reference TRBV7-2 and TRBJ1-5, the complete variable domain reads GAGVSQSPSNKVTEKGKDVELRCDPISGHTALYWYRQSLGQGLEFLIYFQGNSAPDKSGLPSDRFSAERTGGSVSTLTIQRTQQEDSAVYLCASSLATGRDQPQHFGDGTRLSIL.

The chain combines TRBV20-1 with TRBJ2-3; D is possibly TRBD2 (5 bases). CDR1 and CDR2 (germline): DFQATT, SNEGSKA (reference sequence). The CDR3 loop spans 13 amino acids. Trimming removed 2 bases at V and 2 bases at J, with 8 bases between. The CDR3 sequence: CSARLAPTDTQYF. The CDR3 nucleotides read TGCAGTGCTAGACTAGCACCCACAGATACGCAGTATTTT.

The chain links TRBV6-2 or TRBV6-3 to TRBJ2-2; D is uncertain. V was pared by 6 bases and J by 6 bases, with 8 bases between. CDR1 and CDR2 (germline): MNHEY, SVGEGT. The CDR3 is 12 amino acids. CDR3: CASRIGSGELFF. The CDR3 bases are TGTGCCAGCAGAATAGGGTCCGGGGAGCTGTTTTTT.

CDR3 nucleotides: TGTGCCAGCAGTTTCAGGACTCCCTACGAGCAGTACTTC. The encoded protein is CASSFRTPYEQYF. The chain uses TRBV28 and TRBJ2-7; possibly TRBD2 for D (5 bases). Germline CDR1 MDHEN, CDR2 SYDVKM. The CDR3 length is 13 residues. V was pared by 3 bases and J by 2 bases, with 8 bases between.

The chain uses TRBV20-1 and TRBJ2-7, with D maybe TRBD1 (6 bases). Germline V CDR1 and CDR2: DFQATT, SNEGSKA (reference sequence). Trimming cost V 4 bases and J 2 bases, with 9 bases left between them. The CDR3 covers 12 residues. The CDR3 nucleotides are TGCAGTGCTAACAGGGCCGCCTACGAGCAGTACTTC. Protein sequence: CSANRAAYEQYF.

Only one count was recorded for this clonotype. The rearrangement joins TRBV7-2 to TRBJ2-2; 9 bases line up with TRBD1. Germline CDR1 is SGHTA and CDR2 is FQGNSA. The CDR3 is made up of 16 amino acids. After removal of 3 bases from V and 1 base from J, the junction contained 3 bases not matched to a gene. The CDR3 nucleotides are TGTGCCAGCAGCTTTGGGACAGGGAGGAACACCGGGGAGCTGTTTTTT. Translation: CASSFGTGRNTGELFF. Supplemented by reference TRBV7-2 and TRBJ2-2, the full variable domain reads GAGVSQSPSNKVTEKGKDVELRCDPISGHTALYWYRQSLGQGLEFLIYFQGNSAPDKSGLPSDRFSAERTGGSVSTLTIQRTQQEDSAVYLCASSFGTGRNTGELFFGEGSRLTVL.